Reported below is one TCR beta chain. This PCR relied on a set of 60 Vbeta primers and 13 Jbeta primers. TCRdb's copy holds only in-frame clones and misses some; the assay was immunoSEQ multiplex PCR. This table has roughly 99,000 clones, around 72% appearing once. This record belongs to a study of cytomegalovirus exposure and HLA in healthy donors. Across the study: The Caucasian-associated ancestry cluster held roughly 78% of 300 to 450 genotyped donors.

This CDR3 comprises 17 residues. Germline V lookup: CDR1 SGHNT, CDR2 YYREEE (reference sequence). The V segment lost 4 bases and the J segment 4 bases; nucleotides outside the gene matches: 12. The sequence came from a woman between 35 and 50 years old in good health and CMV-seropositive. Specimen: PBMCs. V is TRBV5-4 and J is TRBJ2-7; TRBD2 aligns across 12 bases. The CDR3 DNA reads as TGTGCCAGCAGCCTCGACGGTGGACTAGCGGGGTCTTACGAGCAGTACTTC. It is translated as CASSLDGGLAGSYEQYF.